Given below is one T cell receptor (beta chain) in context. The antigen remains unidentified. This sample stems from a study of Ad26.COV2.S vaccination and SARS-CoV-2 variants. Study-wide results and caveats: Vaccine recipients had higher spike-specific TCR breadth than placebo recipients. Vaccine and placebo recipients had comparable breadth of non-spike TCRs. The breadth of spike-specific CD8+ and CD4+ T cell responses after vaccination was reportedly substantial.

Here immunoSEQ multiplex PCR was the method, and the copy in TCRdb shows in-frame clones only, minus some. The sample yields about 180,000 clones, around 90% seen once. This CDR3 region has 17 residues. V dropped 4 bases and J dropped 6; count of bases not matched to a gene: 12. In germline, CDR1 is SGDLS, CDR2 YYNGEE. The source of this sequence is a human donor who had recovered from COVID-19. This chain joins TRBV9 and TRBJ2-3, with TRBD2 matching over 12 bases. Source: peripheral blood, taken after recovery from COVID-19. CDR3 DNA: TGTGCCAGCAGCCCCCGGGGACTAGCGGGTGGGGGCGATACGCAGTATTTT. Protein sequence: CASSPRGLAGGGDTQYF.